These 30 T cell receptor beta chains originate from one sample sequenced in a study of human T cells and chemical hapten exposure. TCRdb passed the RACE reads through MiXCR, listing each CDR3 protein once. The data hold 95,000 to 150,000 distinct CDR3 sequences, with approximately 15% observed a single time. Documented time point: patch test 1, 2 weeks after DPC sensitization. Treatment described: therapeutic diphenylcyclopropenone sensitization with weekly scalp DPC. Material: whole blood, obtained in connection with sensitization to the hapten diphenylcyclopropenone (DPC). The receptors shown here come from a man between 18 and 35 years old with alopecia areata. Some clones in this sample may be carry-over from other donors' samples.

This clonotype was counted between two and nine times. The gene calls are TRBV29-1 and TRBJ2-1, with TRBD1 as a possible D gene (5 bases). This CDR3 has 10 amino acids. Germline CDR1 reads SQVTM; CDR2 reads ANQGSEA. The ends were cut back, 6 bases at V and 10 bases at J, with 10 bases in the middle. As DNA, the CDR3 is TGCAGCGTCCGACAGCCCGAGCAGTTCTTC. Its protein product is CSVRQPEQFF.

The chain carries TRBV19 and TRBJ2-4; the D call may be TRBD1 or TRBD2 (5 bases each). V lost 1 base to trimming and J lost 0 bases, with 10 bases between them. CDR1 and CDR2 (germline): LNHDA, SQIVND (reference sequence). The CDR3 loop spans 16 amino acids. The CDR3 loop reads CASSIAGTLAKNIQYF. The CDR3 nucleotides are TGTGCCAGTAGTATAGCTGGGACGTTAGCCAAAAACATTCAGTACTTC.

This clonotype has only a few counts. The V and J genes are TRBV29-1 and TRBJ2-5; D may be TRBD1 or TRBD2 (5 bases each). Germline values: CDR1 SQVTM, CDR2 ANQGSEA. V lost 0 bases and J 7 bases, leaving 18 bases between the germline ends. The CDR3 spans 15 residues. The CDR3 nucleotides are TGCAGCGTTGAAGATGACGCTACTACTGGGGGGACCCAGTACTTC. Amino acids: CSVEDDATTGGTQYF.

At least ten counts were recorded for this clonotype. The V gene is TRBV7-9, the J gene TRBJ1-2; tentatively, D is TRBD1 (6 bases). The CDR3 length is 15 residues. V lost 6 bases to trimming and J lost 0 bases, with 14 bases between them. The germline gives CDR1 SEHNR, CDR2 FQNEAQ (reference sequence). The CDR3 reads CASSGRQVANYGYTF. In DNA form, the CDR3 reads TGTGCCAGCAGTGGACGACAGGTAGCTAACTATGGCTACACCTTC. Combining the CDR3 with reference TRBV7-9 and TRBJ1-2 gives the whole variable domain DTGVSQNPRHKITKRGQNVTFRCDPISEHNRLYWYRQTLGQGPEFLTYFQNEAQLEKSRLLSDRFSAERPKGSFSTLEIQRTEQGDSAMYLCASSGRQVANYGYTFGSGTRLTVV.

The rearrangement uses TRBV7-6 and TRBJ2-7, with 13 bases fitting TRBD2. The CDR3 length is 15 residues. Germline CDR1 is SGHVS and CDR2 is FNYEAQ. V lost 6 bases, J lost 5 bases, and 7 bases stayed unmatched. CDR3 nucleotide sequence: TGTGCCAGCAGTCCTACTAGCGGGGGGGCCCACGAGCAGTACTTC. Its translation: CASSPTSGGAHEQYF. The full variable domain, completed using reference TRBV7-6 and TRBJ2-7, is GAGVSQSPRYKVTKRGQDVALRCDPISGHVSLYWYRQALGQGPEFLTYFNYEAQQDKSGLPNDRFSAERPEGSISTLTIQRTEQRDSAMYRCASSPTSGGAHEQYFGPGTRLTVT.

This clonotype was observed a few times. The CDR3 DNA sequence: TGTGCCAGCAGTTCCGGAACATCCCCAGGCAAAAACATTCAGTACTTC. Translated, it gives CASSSGTSPGKNIQYF. This chain links TRBV12-3 or TRBV12-4 with TRBJ2-4, with D hard to call. Trimming stripped 4 bases from V and 3 bases from J, with 16 bases between. The CDR3 loop spans 16 amino acids.

In its sample, this clonotype was seen a few times. The CDR3 sequence: CASIEGLVTEAFF. The CDR3 region has the DNA TGTGCCAGCATCGAGGGGCTCGTCACTGAAGCTTTCTTT. V and J are TRBV6-6 and TRBJ1-1, with D tentatively TRBD1 (5 bases). CDR3 size: 13 residues. The germline V gene has CDR1 MNHNY and CDR2 SVGAGI (reference sequence). Trimming took off 7 bases at V and 4 bases at J, with 13 bases between the two ends.

V usage is TRBV6-1 and J usage is TRBJ2-7; D possibly corresponds to TRBD1 (5 bases). Germline loops: CDR1 MNHNS, CDR2 SASEGT. Trimming took off 4 bases at V and 5 bases at J, with 12 bases between the two ends. The CDR3 is made up of 13 amino acids. CDR3 DNA: TGTGCCAGCAGTGTATCAGGGTGGCACGAGCAGTACTTC. This gives the protein CASSVSGWHEQYF.

This clonotype was detected a few times. The chain joins TRBV27 to TRBJ1-3, with 7 bases fitting TRBD1. This CDR3 comprises 18 residues. Per germline, CDR1 MNHEY and CDR2 SMNVEV (reference sequence). The V gene end was trimmed by 0 bases and the J gene end by 8 bases; junction bases not matched to a gene: 16. CDR3 coding DNA: TGTGCCAGCAGTTTATCGGGAGCCCCGAGGGGGCGCCGGGACACCATATATTTT. Translating gives CASSLSGAPRGRRDTIYF.

This chain uses TRBV4-1 with TRBJ2-2; unclear D gene. Trimming shortened V by 0 bases and J by 1 base, and 9 bases separated the two germline ends. The CDR3 has 16 amino acids. Germline V gives CDR1 MGHRA, CDR2 YSYEKL. The CDR3, as DNA: TGCGCCAGCAGCCAAGACAACAGCTGGAACACCGGGGAGCTGTTTTTT. This sequence encodes CASSQDNSWNTGELFF.

This chain links TRBV29-1 with TRBJ1-1, with D possibly TRBD1 on 6 matching bases. CDR3 length: 13 residues. Germline CDR1 is SQVTM and CDR2 is ANQGSEA. V was pared by 7 bases and J by 3 bases, with 15 bases between. The CDR3 loop is CSAGDRLYTEAFF. For the CDR3, the DNA is TGCAGCGCTGGCGACAGGCTGTACACTGAAGCTTTCTTT.

The V and J genes are TRBV7-8 and TRBJ2-4, with TRBD2 as a possible D gene (5 bases). The germline V gene has CDR1 SGHVS and CDR2 FQNEAQ. V gave up 5 bases and J gave up 0 bases, with 11 bases separating them. CDR3 size: 15 residues. CDR3 sequence (DNA): TGTGCCAGCAGCCCGGAGAGGGTAGCCAAAAACATTCAGTACTTC. This codes for CASSPERVAKNIQYF.

V gene TRBV7-2 combines with J gene TRBJ2-3; D unclear. CDR3 length equals 13 residues. CDR1 and CDR2 from the germline V gene are SGHTA and FQGNSA. V was trimmed by 3 bases and J by 4 bases, leaving 8 bases between them. CDR3 bases: TGTGCCAGCAGCTTCTGGGTCGCAGATACGCAGTATTTT. Translation: CASSFWVADTQYF.

This chain uses TRBV19 with TRBJ2-2; a weak D match, TRBD1 (6 bases). The germline gives CDR1 LNHDA, CDR2 SQIVND (reference sequence). The CDR3 is made up of 16 amino acids. V lost 3 bases, J lost 6 bases, and 17 bases lay in between. The CDR3 region is CASSIPATGGSGELFF. In nucleotides, the CDR3 is TGTGCCAGTAGTATCCCCGCGACAGGCGGATCCGGGGAGCTGTTTTTT.

J is TRBJ1-1 and V is TRBV28; TRBD1 matches at 8 bases. Germline CDR1 and CDR2: MDHEN and SYDVKM. J lost 5 bases, V lost 10 bases, and 6 bases had no gene match. The CDR3 contains 12 residues. DNA of the CDR3: TGTGCCACTAGACAGGGGCGGACTGAAGCTTTCTTT. Protein: CATRQGRTEAFF. The whole variable domain, remainder taken from reference TRBV28 and TRBJ1-1, is DVKVTQSSRYLVKRTGEKVFLECVQDMDHENMFWYRQDPGLGLRLIYFSYDVKMKEKGDIPEGYSVSREKKERFSLILESASTNQTSMYLCATRQGRTEAFFGQGTRLTVV.

This chain uses TRBV20-1 with TRBJ2-2; D unresolved. The CDR3 covers 13 residues. Germline CDR1 DFQATT, CDR2 SNEGSKA (reference sequence). The ends were cut back, 1 base at V and 1 base at J, with 4 bases in the middle. CDR3 bases: TGCAGTGCTAGAGGCCAGAACACCGGGGAGCTGTTTTTT. It encodes CSARGQNTGELFF.

The sample holds many counts of this clonotype. The J gene is TRBJ1-2, the V gene TRBV2, with TRBD1 as a possible D gene (5 bases). V was shortened by 5 bases and J by 6 bases, with 13 bases between the two germline ends. CDR3 length equals 13 residues. CDR1 and CDR2 from the germline V gene are SNHLY and FYNNEI. The CDR3 sequence: CASSPGSLDGYTF. Written as DNA, the CDR3 is TGTGCCAGCAGTCCAGGGTCTCTCGATGGCTACACCTTC.

The chain joins TRBV5-8 to TRBJ1-5; D is possibly TRBD1 (5 bases). V dropped 3 bases and J dropped 0 bases, with 13 bases sitting between them. The germline gives CDR1 SGHTS, CDR2 YDEGEE. There are 16 residues in the CDR3. The CDR3 region is CASSSRGVYSNQPQHF. The CDR3 bases are TGTGCCAGCAGCTCGCGGGGCGTATATAGCAATCAGCCCCAGCATTTT.

This clonotype appeared many times. J is TRBJ1-2 and V is TRBV20-1; no clear D. V shed 0 bases and J shed 4 bases, with 9 bases lying between them. Germline V gives CDR1 DFQATT, CDR2 SNEGSKA (reference sequence). CDR3 length: 13 amino acids. The CDR3 DNA follows: TGCAGTGCTAGAGATGACGTTACCTATGGCTACACCTTC. This sequence encodes CSARDDVTYGYTF.

This clonotype was detected only once. A much bigger clone sits one base away, suggesting this may be a read error. For the CDR3, the DNA is TGTGCCAGCAGCCTGACCATGAACACTGAAGCTTTCTTT. Encoded protein: CASSLTMNTEAFF. The genes are TRBV9 and TRBJ1-1; D is unclear. V lost 4 bases, J lost 0 bases, and 7 bases lay in between. This CDR3 is 13 amino acids long. Germline assignment: CDR1 SGDLS and CDR2 YYNGEE.

This clonotype was detected only a few times. V gene TRBV6-2 or TRBV6-3 combines with J gene TRBJ2-5; D is possibly TRBD2 (5 bases). The germline V gene encodes CDR1 MNHEY and CDR2 SVGEGT. The V and J ends lost 0 bases and 4 bases respectively, with 9 bases between them. This CDR3 is 14 amino acids long. This CDR3 reads CASSYSGSLETQYF. The CDR3 coding sequence is TGTGCCAGCAGTTACTCTGGGAGTTTAGAGACCCAGTACTTC.

This clonotype was observed at least ten times. This chain joins TRBV11-2 and TRBJ2-1; D gene ambiguous. Germline CDR1 SGHAT, CDR2 FQNNGV. V was trimmed by 1 base and J by 8 bases, leaving 3 bases between them. This CDR3 region has 11 residues. The CDR3 DNA follows: TGTGCCAGCAGCTTAGTGGATGAGCAGTTCTTC. Its translation is CASSLVDEQFF.

This clonotype was found many times. The chain carries TRBV20-1 and TRBJ2-1; 9 positions agree with TRBD2. The CDR3 is 13 residues long. Unmatched junction bases numbered 5, after V lost 4 bases and J lost 7 bases. Germline CDR1 is DFQATT and CDR2 is SNEGSKA (reference sequence). The CDR3 DNA is TGCAGTGCTACCGGGACTAGCATTAATGAGCAGTTCTTC. It specifies CSATGTSINEQFF.

This clonotype was found a few times. This sequence joins TRBV9 and TRBJ2-1; D is unresolved. The CDR3 is 12 residues long. Trimming took off 3 bases at V and 4 bases at J, with 5 bases between the two ends. Germline values: CDR1 SGDLS, CDR2 YYNGEE. This CDR3 reads CASSALYNEQFF. CDR3 DNA sequence: TGTGCCAGCAGCGCCCTATACAATGAGCAGTTCTTC.

This clonotype came up a few times. The chain uses TRBV5-1 and TRBJ1-1; D is uncertain. V dropped 0 bases and J dropped 3 bases, with 9 bases sitting between them. CDR3 length: 14 residues. In germline, CDR1 is SGHRS, CDR2 YFSETQ. CDR3 in amino acids: CASSLARYDTEAFF. The CDR3 nucleotides read TGCGCCAGCAGCTTGGCCCGTTACGACACTGAAGCTTTCTTT. Full variable domain (outside the CDR3, taken from reference TRBV5-1 and TRBJ1-1): KAGVTQTPRYLIKTRGQQVTLSCSPISGHRSVSWYQQTPGQGLQFLFEYFSETQRNKGNFPGRFSGRQFSNSRSEMNVSTLELGDSALYLCASSLARYDTEAFFGQGTRLTVV.

The V and J genes are TRBV6-5 and TRBJ2-6; 7 bases are a match to TRBD1. Germline V gives CDR1 MNHEY, CDR2 SVGAGI. V gave up 4 bases and J gave up 0 bases; unmatched junction bases: 6. The length of the CDR3 is 17 residues. The CDR3 DNA follows: TGTGCCAGCAGTTCCGGGACAGTTTTCTCTGGGGCCAACGTCCTGACTTTC. It yields the protein CASSSGTVFSGANVLTF.

This clonotype showed up just a few times. The V and J genes are TRBV4-1 and TRBJ1-1, with TRBD1 identical over 9 bases. Germline V gene sequence: CDR1 MGHRA, CDR2 YSYEKL. The J segment lost 0 bases and the V segment lost 4 bases, leaving 6 bases of the junction unmatched. CDR3 length: 16 residues. In nucleotides, the CDR3 is TGCGCCAGCAGCCCGACAGGGGGATCCATGAACACTGAAGCTTTCTTT. It is translated as CASSPTGGSMNTEAFF.

The chain carries TRBV18 and TRBJ1-2; D is unresolved. CDR3 length: 12 residues. Germline values: CDR1 KGHSH, CDR2 LQKENI. Trimming removed 6 bases from V and 2 bases from J, with 7 bases in between. The CDR3 bases are TGTGCCAGCTCTCACAACAACTATGGCTACACCTTC. This codes for CASSHNNYGYTF.

The chain recombines TRBV24-1 with TRBJ2-7; possibly TRBD1 for D (6 bases). Per the germline V gene, CDR1 is KGHDR and CDR2 is SFDVKD. CDR3 size: 16 residues. This CDR3 reads CATSGPRGRGDYEQYV. The CDR3 bases are TGTGCCACGAGTGGGCCCCGCGGCAGGGGAGACTACGAGCAGTACGTC.

The V call is TRBV7-3, the J call TRBJ2-1; the D is unclear. This CDR3 has 12 amino acids. Germline CDR1 is SGHTA and CDR2 is FQGTGA. V dropped 5 bases and J dropped 10 bases, with 12 bases sitting between them. CDR3 coding DNA: TGTGCCAGCAGCACACCGATGACCGAGCAGTTCTTC. The encoded protein is CASSTPMTEQFF.